Below, 12 T cell receptor beta chains from the same sample are listed, as sequenced in a study of blood T cell repertoires in COVID-19 (dated by TCRdb to the early 2020s). Libraries were prepared through the immunoSEQ multiplex PCR assay. What TCRdb holds here is the immuneACCESS table cut down to in-frame rearrangements. Part of the clones is not present; checked against another copy, under half of the missing clones reflect an unresolved V gene, and the others are unexplained. The sample records fewer than 300,000 clones, less than 85% of which are singletons. The ten largest clones represent under 3.5% of the sample. Source material: peripheral blood. All receptors derive from a woman aged 18-29 years with acute or convalescent COVID-19.

The chain joins TRBV27 to TRBJ1-2, with D perhaps matching TRBD1 (5 bases). The length of the CDR3 is 12 residues. The V and J ends lost 2 bases and 8 bases respectively, with 9 bases between them. Germline V CDR1 and CDR2: MNHEY, SMNVEV (reference sequence). CDR3 sequence reads: CASSLTGDGYTF. The CDR3 DNA is TGTGCCAGCAGTTTAACGGGGGACGGCTACACCTTC.

J is TRBJ1-3 and V is TRBV7-2; D remains unclear. Germline V CDR1 and CDR2: SGHTA, FQGNSA. The CDR3 is made up of 14 amino acids. The V gene lost 5 bases and the J gene lost 4 bases, with 12 bases spanning the gap. CDR3 loop: CASSPSFFGNTIYF. CDR3 DNA sequence: TGTGCCAGCAGCCCTTCCTTTTTCGGAAACACCATATATTTT.

The rearrangement joins TRBV18 to TRBJ1-2; 8 bases fit TRBD1. Germline V gene lookup returns CDR1 KGHSH and CDR2 LQKENI. V lost 5 bases and J lost 4; bases outside the gene matches: 6. The CDR3 runs 14 residues. The CDR3 here is CASSTGQGVYGYTF. The CDR3 nucleotides are TGTGCCAGCTCAACAGGACAGGGTGTCTATGGCTACACCTTC.

J is TRBJ2-7 and V is TRBV29-1; TRBD2 is a possible D gene (5 bases). The CDR3 has 11 amino acids. V lost 0 bases and J lost 6, with 6 bases in between. CDR1 SQVTM and CDR2 ANQGSEA come from the germline V gene. The CDR3 loop reads CSVEDRGEQYF. The DNA of the CDR3 is TGCAGCGTTGAAGATCGGGGCGAGCAGTACTTC.

The gene calls are TRBV6-1 and TRBJ2-5, with TRBD2 identical over 9 bases. Per germline, CDR1 MNHNS and CDR2 SASEGT. This CDR3 contains 18 residues. V was clipped by 4 bases and J by 0 bases; unmatched bases: 12. The CDR3 loop reads CASSGLADTSWYQETQYF. CDR3 DNA: TGTGCCAGCAGTGGACTAGCGGACACCTCCTGGTACCAAGAGACCCAGTACTTC.

The J gene is TRBJ1-5, the V gene TRBV29-1; 7 nucleotides line up with TRBD1. V was pared by 6 bases and J by 4 bases, with 6 bases of the junction left unmatched. The CDR3 is 13 residues long. Germline assignment: CDR1 SQVTM and CDR2 ANQGSEA. Here the CDR3 reads CSVGTALNQPQHF. The CDR3 nucleotides read TGCAGCGTGGGGACAGCCTTAAATCAGCCCCAGCATTTT.

V gene TRBV7-9 combines with J gene TRBJ2-1, with 9 bases identical to TRBD2. This CDR3 is 15 amino acids long. The junction had 7 bases not matched to a gene; V was cut back by 5 bases and J by 5 bases. Germline CDR1 and CDR2: SEHNR and FQNEAQ (reference sequence). CDR3 DNA: TGTGCCAGCAGCCTCGGACTAGCGCCGAACAATGAGCAGTTCTTC. Translation gives CASSLGLAPNNEQFF.

This rearrangement joins TRBV7-9 to TRBJ2-2; 7 nucleotides agree with TRBD1. This CDR3 spans 19 amino acids. From germline, CDR1 is SEHNR and CDR2 FQNEAQ (reference sequence). After removal of 4 bases from V and 2 bases from J, the junction contained 16 bases not matched to a gene. CDR3 nucleotides: TGTGCCAGCAGCTCCGCGTACCGACAGGGTCCACTTAACACCGGGGAGCTGTTTTTT. It codes for CASSSAYRQGPLNTGELFF.

The genes are TRBV28 and TRBJ2-5; a weak D match, TRBD2 (5 bases). The V end was cut by 6 bases, the J end by 3 bases, with 20 bases between. CDR1 and CDR2 from the germline V gene are MDHEN and SYDVKM. This CDR3 is built from 16 residues. CDR3 DNA: TGTGCCAGCAGCTTGCCGGGAAAAAGCAGGAAAGAGACCCAGTACTTC. This encodes CASSLPGKSRKETQYF.

The chain carries TRBV7-6 and TRBJ2-7, with D maybe TRBD1 (5 bases). CDR1 is SGHVS and CDR2 is FNYEAQ in the germline V gene. Trimming stripped 1 base from V and 6 bases from J, with 22 bases between. This CDR3 spans 17 amino acids. In DNA, the CDR3 is TGTGCCAGCAGCTTAGGGACGCGCGTGACAAGGGGTCTCGAGCAGTACTTC. Protein sequence: CASSLGTRVTRGLEQYF.

This sequence joins TRBV27 and TRBJ2-5, with TRBD2 as a possible D gene (7 bases). The V gene's germline CDR1 is MNHEY and CDR2 SMNVEV (reference sequence). The CDR3 is made up of 15 amino acids. Trimming took 3 bases from V and 5 from J, leaving 16 bases between them. Written as DNA, the CDR3 is TGTGCCAGCAGTTTGGGGGGGGGCTATGGGGAGACCCAGTACTTC. Amino acids: CASSLGGGYGETQYF.

This clone was counted a single time. The V and J genes are TRBV24-1 and TRBJ1-1, with 10 bases that match TRBD1. With 5 bases clipped from V and 0 bases from J, the junction kept 8 bases outside the gene matches. The CDR3 contains 17 residues. The germline CDR1 and CDR2 sequences are KGHDR and SFDVKD. The CDR3 protein is CATSVPRDRGMNTEAFF. The CDR3 DNA follows: TGTGCCACCAGTGTTCCCCGGGACAGGGGTATGAACACTGAAGCTTTCTTT.